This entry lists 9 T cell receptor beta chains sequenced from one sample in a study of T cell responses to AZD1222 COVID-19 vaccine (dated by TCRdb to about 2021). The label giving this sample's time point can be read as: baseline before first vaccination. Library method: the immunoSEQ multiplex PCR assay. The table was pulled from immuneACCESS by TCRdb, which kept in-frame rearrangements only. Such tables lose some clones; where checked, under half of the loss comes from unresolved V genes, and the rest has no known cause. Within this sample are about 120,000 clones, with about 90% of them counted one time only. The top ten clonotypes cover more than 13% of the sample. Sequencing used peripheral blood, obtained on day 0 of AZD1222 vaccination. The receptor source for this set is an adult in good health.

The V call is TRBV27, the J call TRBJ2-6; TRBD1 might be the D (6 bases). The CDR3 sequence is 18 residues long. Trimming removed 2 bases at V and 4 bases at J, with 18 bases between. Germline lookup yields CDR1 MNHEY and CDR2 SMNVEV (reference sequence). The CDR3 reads CASSLRSNRVSGANVLTF. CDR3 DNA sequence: TGTGCCAGCAGTTTACGTTCGAACAGGGTATCCGGGGCCAACGTCCTGACTTTC.

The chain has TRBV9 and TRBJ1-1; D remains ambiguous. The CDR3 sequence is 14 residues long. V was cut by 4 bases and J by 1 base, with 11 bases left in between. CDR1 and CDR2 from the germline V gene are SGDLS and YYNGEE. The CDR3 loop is CASSLTRANTEAFF. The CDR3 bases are TGTGCCAGCAGCCTAACCCGGGCGAACACTGAAGCTTTCTTT.

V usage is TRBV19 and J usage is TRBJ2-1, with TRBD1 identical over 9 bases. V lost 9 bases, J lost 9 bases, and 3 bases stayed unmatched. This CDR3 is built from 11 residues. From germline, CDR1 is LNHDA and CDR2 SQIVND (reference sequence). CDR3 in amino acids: CASRTGVEQFF. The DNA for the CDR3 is TGTGCCAGCCGGACAGGGGTTGAGCAGTTCTTC.

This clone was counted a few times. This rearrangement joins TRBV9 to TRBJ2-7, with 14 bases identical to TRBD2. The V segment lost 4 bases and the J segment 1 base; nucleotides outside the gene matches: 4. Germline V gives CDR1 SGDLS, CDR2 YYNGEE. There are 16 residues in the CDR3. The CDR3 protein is CASSPGLAGESYEQYF. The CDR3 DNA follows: TGTGCCAGCAGCCCGGGACTAGCGGGAGAGTCCTACGAGCAGTACTTC.

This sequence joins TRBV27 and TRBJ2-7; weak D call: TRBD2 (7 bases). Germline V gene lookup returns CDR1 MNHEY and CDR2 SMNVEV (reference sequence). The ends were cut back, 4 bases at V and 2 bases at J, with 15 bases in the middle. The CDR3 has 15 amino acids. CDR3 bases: TGTGCCAGCAGTTACGGGGGGCTAGTTCCCTACGAGCAGTACTTC. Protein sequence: CASSYGGLVPYEQYF.

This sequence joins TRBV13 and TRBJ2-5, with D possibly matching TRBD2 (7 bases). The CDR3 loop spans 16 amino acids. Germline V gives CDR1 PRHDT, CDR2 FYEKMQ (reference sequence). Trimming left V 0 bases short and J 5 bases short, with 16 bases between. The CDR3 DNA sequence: TGTGCCAGCAGCTTAGGGAGGGGGGGTTATACGGAGACCCAGTACTTC. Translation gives CASSLGRGGYTETQYF.

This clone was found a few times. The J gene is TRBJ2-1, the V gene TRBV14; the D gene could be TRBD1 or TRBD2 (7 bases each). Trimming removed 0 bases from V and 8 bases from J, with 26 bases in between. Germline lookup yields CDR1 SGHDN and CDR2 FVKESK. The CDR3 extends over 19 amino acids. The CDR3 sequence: CASSQETRSRGDYKDEQFF. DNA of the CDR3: TGTGCCAGCAGCCAAGAGACCCGGTCCAGGGGGGACTACAAGGATGAGCAGTTCTTC.

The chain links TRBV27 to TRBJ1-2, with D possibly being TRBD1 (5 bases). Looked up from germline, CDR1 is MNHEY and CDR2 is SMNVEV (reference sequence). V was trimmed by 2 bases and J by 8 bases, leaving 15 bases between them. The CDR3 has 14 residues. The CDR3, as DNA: TGTGCCAGCAGTTTACAGGGCTCTACCCAGGGCTACACCTTC. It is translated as CASSLQGSTQGYTF.

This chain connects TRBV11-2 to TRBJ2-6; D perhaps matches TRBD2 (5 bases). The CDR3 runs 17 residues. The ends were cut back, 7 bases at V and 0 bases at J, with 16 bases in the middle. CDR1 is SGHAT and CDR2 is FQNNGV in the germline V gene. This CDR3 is CASTPSEGNSGANVLTF. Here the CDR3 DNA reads TGTGCCAGCACCCCCTCCGAGGGAAACTCTGGGGCCAACGTCCTGACTTTC.